The 27 T cell receptor beta chains below were found in one sample sequenced in a study of tumor and adjacent non-tumor tissue in lung cancer. This sample's RNA came from whole unsorted tissue. This non-tumor lung sample came from over 3 cm beyond the tumor edge. TCRbeta libraries were built with three rounds of nested PCR, modified from ARM-PCR. TCRdb used MiXCR to reprocess the multiplex PCR reads, holding one entry per CDR3 protein. The table has 80,000 to 100,000 distinct CDR3 sequences, roughly 78% seen once. The sample consisted of distant non-tumor lung tissue. These receptors came from a man in his 60s with small cell lung cancer.

This chain uses TRBV6-2 or TRBV6-3 with TRBJ1-5; 9 bases align to TRBD1. CDR3 length: 15 residues. Germline values: CDR1 MNHEY, CDR2 SVGEGT. V dropped 6 bases and J dropped 11; count of bases not matched to a gene: 14. The CDR3 loop is CASSGPGQGNQAQHF. For the CDR3, the DNA is TGTGCCAGCAGCGGGCCCGGACAGGGGAACCAGGCCCAGCATTTT.

In regard to this clonotype: The junction shows a germline mismatch at one end, possibly a read error. This chain joins TRBV14 and TRBJ1-2, with a possible D match to TRBD1 (5 bases). This CDR3 has 13 amino acids. Germline values: CDR1 SGHDN, CDR2 FVKESK. The CDR3 loop is CASSQGAGPGYSF. The DNA of the CDR3 is TGTGCCAGCAGCCAAGGGGCAGGGCCGGGGTACAGCTTC.

Notes on this clonotype: Relative to the germline gene, one junction end is altered; a read error may explain this. V usage is TRBV6-2 or TRBV6-3 and J usage is TRBJ2-7; TRBD2 agrees at 8 bases. Germline CDR1 is MNHEY and CDR2 is SVGEGT. CDR3 length: 14 residues. The CDR3 reads CASKIAGTHMEQYF. The CDR3 DNA is TGTGCTAGCAAGATAGCGGGAACCCATATGGAGCAGTACTTC.

This clonotype was counted only a few times. The junction departs from germline at one end; a sequencing error may be responsible. This chain connects TRBV20-1 to TRBJ2-2; D gene unclear. The CDR3 extends over 15 amino acids. Germline V gene data show CDR1 as DFQATT and CDR2 as SNEGSKA (reference sequence). CDR3 bases: TGCAGTGCTAGAGATCAAAGAGCGAACACCAGGGAGCTGTTTTTT. It translates to CSARDQRANTRELFF.

As concerns this clonotype: The missing conserved phenylalanine or tryptophan at the end of this CDR3 makes a read error likely. V is TRBV6-6 and J is TRBJ2-7, with TRBD2 matching over 12 bases. The CDR3 has 20 residues. The V gene end was trimmed by 2 bases and the J gene end by 4 bases; junction bases not matched to a gene: 18. CDR1 is MNHNY and CDR2 is SVGAGI in the germline V gene (reference sequence). As DNA, the CDR3 is TGTGCCAGCAGTTACGAGGAGACTAGCGGGAGTTCTTTCGGTCGGTACGAGCAGTACACC. Amino acid sequence: CASSYEETSGSSFGRYEQYT.

With regard to this clonotype: One end of the junction does not line up with germline, which may come from a read error. V gene TRBV6-2 or TRBV6-3 combines with J gene TRBJ2-3; tentative D call: TRBD2 (6 bases). Germline CDR1 reads MNHEY; CDR2 reads SVGEGT. CDR3 size: 17 residues. CDR3 region: CTSSYSMRWRAEDTQYF. CDR3 bases: TGTACCAGCAGTTACTCTATGCGCTGGAGGGCCGAAGATACACAGTATTTT.

This chain joins TRBV11-2 and TRBJ2-1; D may be TRBD1 (5 bases). The CDR3 covers 17 residues. Germline values: CDR1 SGHAT, CDR2 FQNNGV. Trimming shortened V by 1 base and J by 4 bases, and 17 bases separated the two germline ends. DNA for the CDR3: TGTGCCAGCAGCTTAGTAACAGGCCAGAGCTCTTACAATGAGCAGTTCTTC. It specifies CASSLVTGQSSYNEQFF.

The CDR3 reads CASRLRGMEEQFF. Written as DNA, the CDR3 is TGCGCCAGCAGATTAAGAGGGATGGAAGAGCAGTTCTTC. The V and J genes are TRBV5-1 and TRBJ2-1; D might be TRBD2 (5 bases). V gave up 5 bases and J gave up 10 bases, with 16 bases separating them. Germline V gives CDR1 SGHRS, CDR2 YFSETQ. This CDR3 is built from 13 residues.

The chain couples TRBV11-2 to TRBJ2-1; TRBD2 is a possible D gene (5 bases). This CDR3 region has 13 residues. CDR1 is SGHAT, CDR2 FQNNGV, per germline. Between the trimmed V and J ends, which lost 2 bases and 16 bases, there was a span of 18 bases. CDR3: CASSLRGNIKQFF. In DNA, the CDR3 is TGTGCCAGCAGCTTACGAGGGAACATTAAACAATTCTTC. The entire variable domain, with the rest obtained from reference TRBV11-2 and TRBJ2-1, is as follows: EAGVAQSPRYKIIEKRQSVAFWCNPISGHATLYWYQQILGQGPKLLIQFQNNGVVDDSQLPKDRFSAERLKGVDSTLKIQPAKLEDSAVYLCASSLRGNIKQFFGPGTRLTVL.

On this clonotype: Without the conserved terminal phenylalanine or tryptophan, this CDR3 likely stems from a read error. The DNA is omitted, as the CDR3 cannot be located on it reliably, and the CDR3 follows TCRdb's listing. The chain is built from TRBV28 and TRBJ2-5. Including both end residues, the CDR3 is 11 amino acids long. Germline V gene sequence: CDR1 MDHEN, CDR2 SYDVKM. The chain's CDR3 is CASSTEETQYL.

This clonotype occurred once. A much larger clone is a single base away; this may be a read error. This chain connects TRBV7-9 to TRBJ2-1; the match to TRBD1 covers 12 bases. This CDR3 region has 17 residues. Trimming at V came to 7 bases and at J to 5 bases, leaving 12 bases not matched to a gene. In germline, CDR1 is SEHNR, CDR2 FQNEAQ (reference sequence). The CDR3 sequence: CASNLIPGQGADNEQFF. The CDR3, as DNA: TGTGCCAGCAATCTTATTCCGGGACAGGGGGCCGACAATGAGCAGTTCTTC.

This clonotype appeared a single time. At one end the junction does not follow the germline gene, possibly because of a read error. V is TRBV6-1 and J is TRBJ2-2; D is perhaps TRBD2 (6 bases). This CDR3 region has 16 residues. Germline CDR1 MNHNS, CDR2 SASEGT. CDR3 nucleotide sequence: TGTGCCAGCAGTGAAGACCATGGCATACCGACCGGGGGGCTGTTTTTT. Translating it yields CASSEDHGIPTGGLFF.

As to this clonotype: At one of its ends the junction is not consistent with the germline gene, which may arise from a read error. V is TRBV30 and J is TRBJ2-3; 8 bases are shared with TRBD2. This CDR3 contains 19 residues. Looked up from germline, CDR1 is GTSNPN and CDR2 is SVGIG (reference sequence). The CDR3 bases are TGTGCCTGGAGCGGCCTGTGGGGGAAAGGAGCGGGAGATAAAGATAGGCAGTATTTT. Encoded protein: CAWSGLWGKGAGDKDRQYF.

This clonotype is a singleton in its sample. One junction end disagrees with the germline gene, perhaps due to a read error. The genes are TRBV12-3 or TRBV12-4 and TRBJ2-3; 8 nucleotides line up with TRBD2. The CDR3 spans 16 residues. CDR3 nucleotides: TGCGCCAGCAGTTTCCTGAGTAGCGGGATCACAGATACGCAGTATTTT. This translates into CASSFLSSGITDTQYF.

This clonotype was seen a single time. No conserved phenylalanine or tryptophan is present at the end of the CDR3, so a read error is the likely explanation. The chain couples TRBV30 to TRBJ2-7, with D possibly matching TRBD1 (5 bases). V lost 2 bases, J lost 2 bases, and 13 bases lay in between. Germline V gene data show CDR1 as GTSNPN and CDR2 as SVGIG (reference sequence). There are 14 residues in the CDR3. Here the CDR3 reads CAWSIKTETYEQYS. The DNA for the CDR3 is TGTGCCTGGAGTATAAAGACAGAGACCTACGAGCAGTACTCC.

The chain recombines TRBV11-2 with TRBJ2-1; D not certain. CDR1 is SGHAT and CDR2 is FQNNGV in the germline V gene. The CDR3 contains 14 residues. V was cut by 9 bases and J by 5 bases, with 17 bases left in between. The CDR3 bases are TGTGCCAGTAGCAATAGGACGAGACACAATGAGCAGTTCTTC. This codes for CASSNRTRHNEQFF. The full variable domain, in which reference TRBV11-2 and TRBJ2-1 provide the parts outside the CDR3, is EAGVAQSPRYKIIEKRQSVAFWCNPISGHATLYWYQQILGQGPKLLIQFQNNGVVDDSQLPKDRFSAERLKGVDSTLKIQPAKLEDSAVYLCASSNRTRHNEQFFGPGTRLTVL.

In regard to this clonotype: The conserved closing phenylalanine or tryptophan is absent in this CDR3, likely reflecting a read error. The chain carries TRBV13 and TRBJ2-3, with D perhaps TRBD2 (6 bases). The CDR3 loop spans 16 amino acids. CDR1 is PRHDT and CDR2 is FYEKMQ in the germline V gene (reference sequence). The CDR3: CASSLGLASVRYTQYL. DNA of the CDR3: TGTGCCAGCAGCTTAGGCCTGGCTAGCGTGAGATATACACAGTATTTA.

On this clonotype itself: Since no conserved phenylalanine or tryptophan closes the CDR3, a read error is the likely cause. The chain combines TRBV4-2 with TRBJ2-2, with a weak D call TRBD2 (5 bases). The germline CDR1 and CDR2 sequences are LGHNA and YNFKEQ. This CDR3 has 16 amino acids. CDR3 residues: CASSLDMRANTGELFY. The CDR3 bases are TGTGCTAGCAGCCTAGATATGAGGGCCAACACCGGGGAGCTGTTTTAT.

A single count supports this clonotype. An end of the junction differs from the germline gene, which may be a read error. The gene calls are TRBV29-1 and TRBJ2-6; tentative D call: TRBD1 (5 bases). There are 14 residues in the CDR3. The germline V gene encodes CDR1 SQVTM and CDR2 ANQGSEA. The chain's CDR3 is CSVDDESGANILTF. CDR3 DNA sequence: TGCAGCGTTGATGATGAATCTGGGGCCAACATCCTGACTTTC.

This clonotype was seen only once. The chain combines TRBV6-5 with TRBJ1-1; D not resolved. V gave up 8 bases and J gave up 12 bases, with 22 bases separating them. The CDR3 extends over 13 amino acids. Germline V lookup: CDR1 MNHEY, CDR2 SVGAGI. DNA for the CDR3: TGTGCCAGCTATTACTCGGGGATTAAGAGGACTTTCTTT. This translates into CASYYSGIKRTFF.

As for this clonotype: A junction boundary mismatches the germline segment, possibly from a read error. CDR3 region: CASTLVTGTGNYGYTF. CDR3 in DNA: TGTGCCAGCACCCTCGTCACCGGGACGGGGAACTACGGCTACACCTTC. The rearrangement links TRBV6-5 to TRBJ1-2; D might be TRBD1 (5 bases). The CDR3 extends over 16 amino acids. Germline values: CDR1 MNHEY, CDR2 SVGAGI.

In regard to this clonotype: A read error is possible here, since a much larger clone lies one base away. V gene TRBV20-1 combines with J gene TRBJ2-3, with 8 bases aligning to TRBD2. CDR3 length: 14 amino acids. CDR1 is DFQATT, CDR2 SNEGSKA, per germline (reference sequence). CDR3 sequence (DNA): TGCAATGCTGGAGCGGGAGCTTTGTCAGATACGCAGTATTTT. It yields the protein CNAGAGALSDTQYF.

This clonotype has ten or more counts. V usage is TRBV7-9 and J usage is TRBJ2-5, with D unresolved. Trimming removed 3 bases at V and 4 bases at J, with 6 bases between. Germline V CDR1 and CDR2: SEHNR, FQNEAQ (reference sequence). This CDR3 comprises 12 residues. Written as DNA, the CDR3 is TGTGCCAGCAGCTTGATGGGAGAGACCCAGTACTTC. It encodes CASSLMGETQYF.

This clonotype has more than one count but fewer than ten. The chain uses TRBV11-3 and TRBJ2-1; no definite D call. The ends were cut back, 1 base at V and 13 bases at J, with 2 bases in the middle. The length of the CDR3 is 9 residues. Germline CDR1 is SGHNT and CDR2 is YENEEA. The CDR3 sequence is CASSLVQFF. CDR3 coding DNA: TGTGCCAGCAGCTTAGTCCAGTTCTTC. The full variable domain, in which reference TRBV11-3 and TRBJ2-1 provide the parts outside the CDR3, is EAGVVQSPRYKIIEKKQPVAFWCNPISGHNTLYWYLQNLGQGPELLIRYENEEAVDDSQLPKDRFSAERLKGVDSTLKIQPAELGDSAVYLCASSLVQFFGPGTRLTVL.

The chain links TRBV11-2 to TRBJ2-7; TRBD2 is a possible D gene (6 bases). The CDR3 contains 19 residues. The germline CDR1 and CDR2 sequences are SGHAT and FQNNGV. Trimming cost V 3 bases and J 3 bases, with 27 bases left between them. The CDR3 spells CASSFRTNGKASLYYEQYV. Here the CDR3 DNA reads TGTGCCAGCAGCTTTAGGACTAACGGGAAGGCGAGCCTTTACTACGAGCAGTACGTC.

As concerns this clonotype: Sequence at one end of the junction differs from germline and may be a read error. The V call is TRBV6-6, the J call TRBJ1-1, with D perhaps matching TRBD1 (5 bases). This CDR3 comprises 15 residues. Per the germline V gene, CDR1 is MNHNY and CDR2 is SVGAGI (reference sequence). CDR3 residues: CASSYSGGEKTEAFF. CDR3 DNA: TGTGCCAGCAGTTACTCCGGGGGTGAGAAGACTGAGGCTTTCTTT.

The sample holds a few counts of this clonotype. The chain employs TRBV4-1 and TRBJ2-2; tentatively, D is TRBD1 (7 bases). Germline CDR1 MGHRA, CDR2 YSYEKL. This CDR3 region has 14 residues. The CDR3 sequence: CTSSRGAYTGELFF. The DNA for the CDR3 is TGCACTAGCAGCAGGGGGGCCTATACCGGGGAGCTGTTTTTT.